Listed below are T cell receptor beta chains from one sample, sequenced in a study of cytomegalovirus exposure and HLA in healthy donors. Clones were read by immunoSEQ multiplex PCR, and TCRdb kept only the in-frame ones, dropping some. The table lists 300,000 to 350,000 clones, roughly 86% of them singletons. The sample consisted of PBMCs. The source of these receptors is a man aged 25-45 years in good health and CMV-seronegative. CDR3s include the opening cysteine and the closing phenylalanine or tryptophan. Each record gives: D gene, V gene, J gene, clone size, CDR3 protein, CDR3 DNA. D genes are given only for firm matches. Size is stated for part of the rows, as once, few or many counts, or as a class when the clone is expanded.

.,TRBV30,TRBJ2-5,.,CAWIPPAASRGETQYF,TGTGCCTGGATTCCGCCCGCAGCGTCAAGGGGAGAGACCCAGTACTTC
.,TRBV6-5,TRBJ1-2,.,CASSYSGQTYGYTF,TGTGCCAGCAGTTACAGCGGACAGACCTATGGCTACACCTTC
.,TRBV29-1,TRBJ2-7,.,CSVESGFPYEQYF,TGCAGCGTTGAGTCGGGGTTCCCCTACGAGCAGTACTTC
.,TRBV9,TRBJ1-1,.,CASSVPPNTEAFF,TGTGCCAGCAGCGTACCGCCTAATACTGAAGCTTTCTTT
.,TRBV6-5,TRBJ1-6,few,CAIRGGYNSPLHF,TGTGCCATCCGGGGGGGATACAATTCACCCCTCCACTTT
TRBD1,TRBV6-5,TRBJ2-3,.,CASSYSKQGATDTQYF,TGTGCCAGCAGTTACTCGAAACAGGGGGCGACAGATACGCAGTATTTT
.,TRBV9,TRBJ2-1,.,CASSVDGLDYNEQFF,TGTGCCAGCAGCGTAGATGGGCTCGATTACAATGAGCAGTTCTTC
.,TRBV4-1,TRBJ2-7,.,CASSQEGGGTAYEQYF,TGCGCCAGCAGCCAAGAAGGTGGGGGGACAGCTTACGAGCAGTACTTC
TRBD1,TRBV7-2,TRBJ2-7,.,CASRDRDRSSYEQYF,TGTGCCAGCAGGGACCGGGACAGAAGCTCCTACGAGCAGTACTTC
TRBD2,TRBV5-1,TRBJ2-7,.,CASSIRLAGGNTYEQYF,TGCGCCAGCAGCATTCGACTAGCGGGGGGTAACACCTACGAGCAGTACTTC
TRBD2,TRBV27,TRBJ2-1,.,CASSLSVTGTSGNYNEQFF,TGTGCCAGCAGTTTATCGGTAACCGGGACTAGCGGGAACTACAATGAGCAGTTCTTC
.,TRBV6-6,TRBJ1-6,.,CASSYEGRNSPLHF,TGTGCCAGCAGTTACGAGGGTAGGAATTCACCCCTCCACTTT
.,TRBV10-3,TRBJ1-4,few,CAIRQGSNEKLFF,TGTGCCATCAGACAGGGATCTAATGAAAAACTGTTTTTT
TRBD2,TRBV5-1,TRBJ2-5,.,CASSRGTTPYQETQYF,TGCGCCAGCAGCCGGGGGACTACTCCGTACCAAGAGACCCAGTACTTC
TRBD1,TRBV4-3,TRBJ1-2,.,CASSQDGTGSGYTF,TGCGCCAGCAGCCAAGATGGGACAGGGAGCGGCTACACCTTC
.,TRBV5-4,TRBJ1-1,.,CASSSDLFNTEAFF,TGTGCCAGCAGCTCGGACTTATTCAACACTGAAGCTTTCTTT
TRBD1,TRBV7-8,TRBJ2-6,.,CASSLDHGTGFSGANVLTF,TGTGCCAGCAGCTTAGACCACGGGACAGGGTTTTCTGGGGCCAACGTCCTGACTTTC
TRBD1,TRBV18,TRBJ1-3,.,CASSPTGTGNRNTIYF,TGTGCCAGCTCCCCAACCGGGACAGGGAATAGAAACACCATATATTTT
TRBD1,TRBV30,TRBJ1-5,.,CAWSSGQVNQPQHF,TGTGCCTGGAGTTCAGGACAGGTCAATCAGCCCCAGCATTTT
.,TRBV7-9,TRBJ1-2,.,CASSPERDYGYTF,TGTGCCAGCAGCCCCGAGCGGGACTATGGCTACACCTTC
.,TRBV19,TRBJ1-2,.,CASSHPPYGEGYTF,TGTGCCAGTAGCCATCCCCCGTATGGAGAAGGCTACACCTTC
TRBD2,TRBV9,TRBJ2-1,.,CASSVGTSGTYNEQFF,TGTGCCAGCAGCGTGGGGACTAGCGGTACCTACAATGAGCAGTTCTTC
TRBD1,TRBV9,TRBJ2-1,once,CASSPPTGGSYNEQFF,TGTGCCAGCAGCCCGCCGACAGGGGGCTCCTACAATGAGCAGTTCTTC
.,TRBV10-1,TRBJ2-2,.,CASSVRDTGELFF,TGCGCCAGCAGTGTTCGAGACACCGGGGAGCTGTTTTTT
TRBD1,TRBV19,TRBJ1-2,.,CASSIPYRLTGHSYTF,TGTGCCAGTAGTATTCCCTACCGCTTGACAGGGCATAGCTACACCTTC
.,TRBV6-1,TRBJ2-7,once,CASNRQDNHEQYF,TGTGCCAGCAACCGACAGGACAACCACGAGCAGTACTTC
.,TRBV15,TRBJ2-3,.,CATSSLQGNTDTQYF,TGTGCCACCAGCAGCTTGCAGGGCAACACAGATACGCAGTATTTT
.,TRBV14,TRBJ1-2,.,CASSQEGRRYGYTF,TGTGCCAGCAGCCAAGAGGGCAGGCGCTATGGCTACACCTTC
TRBD2,TRBV5-1,TRBJ2-5,.,CASSLAGGGVQETQYF,TGCGCCAGCAGCTTGGCTGGCGGGGGGGTCCAAGAGACCCAGTACTTC
TRBD2,TRBV7-2,TRBJ2-2,.,CGEAGDYTGELFF,TGTGGGGAAGCGGGGGACTACACCGGGGAGCTGTTTTTT
.,TRBV6-5,TRBJ2-3,.,CASSRWGQYTDTQYF,TGTGCCAGCAGTAGGTGGGGACAATACACAGATACGCAGTATTTT
TRBD1,TRBV5-1,TRBJ2-3,.,CASSTAAGGSSTDTQYF,TGCGCCAGCAGCACGGCGGCAGGGGGCTCGAGCACAGATACGCAGTATTTT
TRBD1,TRBV5-6,TRBJ1-3,.,CASSPRGLSGNTIYF,TGTGCCAGCAGCCCCAGGGGGCTATCTGGAAACACCATATATTTT
.,TRBV18,TRBJ1-4,few,CASSKGLGEKLFF,TGTGCCAGCTCAAAGGGGCTGGGTGAAAAACTGTTTTTT
TRBD1,TRBV5-1,TRBJ2-7,.,CASSRYSGTVSYEQYF,TGCGCCAGCAGTAGGTACTCCGGGACAGTCTCCTACGAGCAGTACTTC
.,TRBV11-2,TRBJ1-6,few,CASSLGRESPLHF,TGTGCCAGCAGCTTAGGGAGGGAGTCACCCCTCCACTTT
.,TRBV29-1,TRBJ1-1,once,CSGGPKRENTEAFF,TGCAGCGGTGGGCCTAAGAGGGAGAACACTGAAGCTTTCTTT
TRBD2,TRBV19,TRBJ2-4,.,CASSRPGTSGGLAKNIQYF,TGTGCCAGTAGTAGGCCCGGGACTAGCGGGGGGCTAGCCAAAAACATTCAGTACTTC
.,TRBV7-2,TRBJ1-5,.,CASSLDVGASINQPQHF,TGTGCCAGCAGCTTAGACGTGGGGGCCTCCATCAATCAGCCCCAGCATTTT
.,TRBV19,TRBJ1-2,.,CASIPNRDNYGYTF,TGTGCCAGTATTCCTAACAGGGATAACTATGGCTACACCTTC
.,TRBV6-5,TRBJ2-7,.,CASSYAAAYEQYF,TGTGCCAGCAGTTACGCCGCGGCGTACGAGCAGTACTTC
.,TRBV7-2,TRBJ1-1,.,CATTGHLNTEAFF,TGTGCCACCACGGGACACTTGAACACTGAAGCTTTCTTT
.,TRBV21-1,TRBJ2-7,.,CASSLAVFDEQYF,TGTGCCAGCTCCCTGGCGGTTTTCGACGAGCAGTACTTC
.,TRBV29-1,TRBJ1-5,.,CSVAGNSNQPQHF,TGCAGCGTTGCAGGGAATAGCAATCAGCCCCAGCATTTT
.,TRBV6-6,TRBJ1-2,.,CASRPGAGVVDYGYTF,TGTGCCAGCAGACCAGGGGCAGGGGTAGTGGACTATGGCTACACCTTC
.,TRBV19,TRBJ1-1,.,CSTGLNTEAFF,TGTTCTACAGGATTGAACACTGAAGCTTTCTTT
TRBD1,TRBV13,TRBJ1-6,.,CASSLRDRGPSPLHF,TGTGCCAGCAGCTTACGGGACAGGGGCCCTTCACCCCTCCACTTT
TRBD1,TRBV6-5,TRBJ2-2,.,CASRPDRANTGELFF,TGTGCCAGCAGACCAGACAGGGCCAACACCGGGGAGCTGTTTTTT
TRBD1,TRBV18,TRBJ2-7,.,CASSHYSGTDYEQYF,TGTGCCAGCTCACACTACTCCGGGACAGACTACGAGCAGTACTTC
.,TRBV30,TRBJ2-7,.,CAWAGGLSYEQYF,TGTGCCTGGGCCGGGGGGCTCTCCTACGAGCAGTACTTC
TRBD1,TRBV28,TRBJ1-2,.,CASSLTGTGTHGYTF,TGTGCCAGCAGCTTAACGGGGACAGGGACCCATGGCTACACCTTC
.,TRBV4-3,TRBJ2-5,few,CASSQGTGKGETQYF,TGCGCCAGCAGCCAAGGAACAGGGAAGGGAGAGACCCAGTACTTC
TRBD1,TRBV6-1,TRBJ1-4,.,CASSGDRGVLYEKLFF,TGTGCCAGCAGTGGGGACAGGGGGGTACTATATGAAAAACTGTTTTTT
.,TRBV7-9,TRBJ1-1,.,CASNRDMNTEAFF,TGTGCCAGCAACAGGGACATGAACACTGAAGCTTTCTTT
.,TRBV19,TRBJ2-1,.,CASSIVLPTTGPNYNEQFF,TGTGCCAGTAGTATTGTTCTCCCGACCACAGGCCCCAATTACAATGAGCAGTTCTTC
.,TRBV10-2,TRBJ2-3,once,CASEEPSTDTQYF,TGCGCCAGCGAGGAACCAAGCACAGATACGCAGTATTTT
.,TRBV5-1,TRBJ1-1,.,CASSLAGRANTEAFF,TGCGCCAGCAGCTTGGCCGGCAGGGCCAACACTGAAGCTTTCTTT
TRBD1,TRBV9,TRBJ2-5,.,CASSPRPDRGSETQYF,TGTGCCAGCAGCCCAAGGCCTGACAGGGGGAGCGAGACCCAGTACTTC